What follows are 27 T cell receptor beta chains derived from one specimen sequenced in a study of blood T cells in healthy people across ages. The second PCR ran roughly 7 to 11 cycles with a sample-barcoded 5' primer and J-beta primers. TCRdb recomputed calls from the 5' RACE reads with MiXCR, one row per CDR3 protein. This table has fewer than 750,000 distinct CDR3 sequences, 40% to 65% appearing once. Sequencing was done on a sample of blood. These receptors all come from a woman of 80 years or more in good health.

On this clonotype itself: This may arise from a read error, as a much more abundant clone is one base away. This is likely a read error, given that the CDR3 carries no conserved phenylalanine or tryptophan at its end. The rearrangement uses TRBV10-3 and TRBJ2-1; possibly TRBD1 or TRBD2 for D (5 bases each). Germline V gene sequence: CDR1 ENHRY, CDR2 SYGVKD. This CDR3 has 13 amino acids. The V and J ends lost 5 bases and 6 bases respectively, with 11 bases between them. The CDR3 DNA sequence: TGTGCCATCAGTCGAGGGGTGGGCAATGAGCAGTTCGTC. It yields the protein CAISRGVGNEQFV.

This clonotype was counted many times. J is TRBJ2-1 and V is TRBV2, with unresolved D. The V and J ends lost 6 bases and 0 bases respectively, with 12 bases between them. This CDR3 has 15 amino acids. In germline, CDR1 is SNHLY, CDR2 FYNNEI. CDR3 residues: CASRRMGGSYNEQFF. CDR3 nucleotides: TGTGCCAGCAGACGGATGGGTGGCTCCTACAATGAGCAGTTCTTC.

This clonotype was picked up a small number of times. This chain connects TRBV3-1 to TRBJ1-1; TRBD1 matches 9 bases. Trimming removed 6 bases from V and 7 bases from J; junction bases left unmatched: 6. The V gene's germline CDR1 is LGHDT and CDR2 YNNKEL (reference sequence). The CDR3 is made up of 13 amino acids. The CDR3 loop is CASRRTGAVEAFF. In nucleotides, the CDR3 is TGTGCCAGCAGACGGACAGGGGCGGTTGAAGCTTTCTTT.

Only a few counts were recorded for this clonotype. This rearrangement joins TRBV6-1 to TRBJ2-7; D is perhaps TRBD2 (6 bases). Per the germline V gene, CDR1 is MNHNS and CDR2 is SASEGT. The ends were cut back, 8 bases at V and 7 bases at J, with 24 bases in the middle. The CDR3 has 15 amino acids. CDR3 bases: TGTGCCAGCCTGGCGGGACCAATAATTTACAATGAGCAGTACTTC. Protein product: CASLAGPIIYNEQYF.

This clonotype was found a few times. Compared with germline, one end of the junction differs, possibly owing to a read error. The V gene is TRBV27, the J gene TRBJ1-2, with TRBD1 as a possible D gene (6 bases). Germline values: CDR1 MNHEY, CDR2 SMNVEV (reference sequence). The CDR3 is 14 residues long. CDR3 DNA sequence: TGTGCCAGCTCCTACGTGGACAGAAACTCTGGCTACACCTTC. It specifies CASSYVDRNSGYTF.

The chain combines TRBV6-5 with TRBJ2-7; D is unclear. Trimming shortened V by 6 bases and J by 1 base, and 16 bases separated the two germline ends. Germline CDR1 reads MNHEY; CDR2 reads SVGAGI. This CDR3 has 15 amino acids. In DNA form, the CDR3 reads TGTGCCAGCAGCCCCCGGCCCCTCGGGTCCTACGAGCAGTACTTC. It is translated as CASSPRPLGSYEQYF.

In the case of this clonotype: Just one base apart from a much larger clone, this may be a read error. The CDR3 coding sequence is TGCGCCAGCAGCTTGGGAACCGACTGTTCTACAGATACGCAGTATTTT. It specifies CASSLGTDCSTDTQYF. This chain connects TRBV5-1 to TRBJ2-3; D gene uncertain. V was shortened by 0 bases and J by 3 bases, with 14 bases between the two germline ends. CDR1 is SGHRS and CDR2 is YFSETQ in the germline V gene. CDR3 length: 16 amino acids.

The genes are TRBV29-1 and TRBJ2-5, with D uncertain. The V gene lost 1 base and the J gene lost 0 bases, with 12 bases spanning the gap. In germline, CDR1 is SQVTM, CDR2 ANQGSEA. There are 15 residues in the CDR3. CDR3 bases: TGCAGCGTTGAAGGAGCTTCCGGCTACCAAGAGACCCAGTACTTC. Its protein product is CSVEGASGYQETQYF.

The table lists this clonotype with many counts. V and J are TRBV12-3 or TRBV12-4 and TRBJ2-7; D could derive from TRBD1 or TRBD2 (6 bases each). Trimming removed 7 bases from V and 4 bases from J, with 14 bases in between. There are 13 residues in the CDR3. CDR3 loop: CASTGGGRYEQYF. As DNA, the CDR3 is TGTGCCAGCACCGGGGGCGGTCGATACGAGCAGTACTTC.

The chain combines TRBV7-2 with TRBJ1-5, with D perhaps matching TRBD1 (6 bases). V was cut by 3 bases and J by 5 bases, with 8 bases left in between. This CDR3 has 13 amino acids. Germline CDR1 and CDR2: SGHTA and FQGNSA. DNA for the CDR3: TGTGCCAGCAGCTTGAGGGGGTATCAGCCCCAGCATTTT. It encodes CASSLRGYQPQHF. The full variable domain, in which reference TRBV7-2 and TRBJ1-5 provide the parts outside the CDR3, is GAGVSQSPSNKVTEKGKDVELRCDPISGHTALYWYRQSLGQGLEFLIYFQGNSAPDKSGLPSDRFSAERTGGSVSTLTIQRTQQEDSAVYLCASSLRGYQPQHFGDGTRLSIL.

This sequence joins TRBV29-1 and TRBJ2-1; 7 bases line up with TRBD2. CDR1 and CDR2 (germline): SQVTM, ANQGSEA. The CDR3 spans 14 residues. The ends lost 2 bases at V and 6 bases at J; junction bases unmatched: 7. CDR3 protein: CSVEPGTKSNEQFF. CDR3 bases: TGCAGCGTTGAACCCGGGACTAAAAGCAATGAGCAGTTCTTC.

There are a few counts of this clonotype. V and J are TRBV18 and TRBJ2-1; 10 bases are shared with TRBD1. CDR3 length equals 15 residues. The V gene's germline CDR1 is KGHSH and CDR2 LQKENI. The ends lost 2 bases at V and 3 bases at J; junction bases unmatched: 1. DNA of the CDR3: TGTGCCAGCTCACCAGGACAGGGGGGCTACAATGAGCAGTTCTTC. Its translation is CASSPGQGGYNEQFF.

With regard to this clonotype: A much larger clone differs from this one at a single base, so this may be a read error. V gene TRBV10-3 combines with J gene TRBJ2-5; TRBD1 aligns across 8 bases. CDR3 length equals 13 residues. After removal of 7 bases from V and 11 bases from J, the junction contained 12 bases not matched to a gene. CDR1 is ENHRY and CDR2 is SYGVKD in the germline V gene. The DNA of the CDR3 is TGTGCCATCAACCCGGACAGGGACAATGAGCAGTACTTC. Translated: CAINPDRDNEQYF.

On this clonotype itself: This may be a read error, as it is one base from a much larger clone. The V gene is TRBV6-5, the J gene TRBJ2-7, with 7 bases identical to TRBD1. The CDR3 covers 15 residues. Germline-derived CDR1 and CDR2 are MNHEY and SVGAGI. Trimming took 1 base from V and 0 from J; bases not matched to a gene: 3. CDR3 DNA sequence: TGTGCCAGCAGTTACTTGGGACAGAACTCCTACGAGCAGTACTTC. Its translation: CASSYLGQNSYEQYF.

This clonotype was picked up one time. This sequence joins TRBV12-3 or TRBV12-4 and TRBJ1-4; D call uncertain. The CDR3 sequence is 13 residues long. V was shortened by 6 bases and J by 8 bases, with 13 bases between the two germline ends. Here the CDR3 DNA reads TGTGCCAGCAGAAACGGAGTGCTCGAAAAACTGTTTTTT. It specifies CASRNGVLEKLFF.

The CDR3 loop is CASSLYGTSGVETQYF. CDR3 DNA sequence: TGCGCCAGCAGCTTGTATGGGACTAGCGGGGTAGAGACCCAGTACTTC. The genes are TRBV5-1 and TRBJ2-5, with 13 bases identical to TRBD2. J was trimmed by 4 bases and V by 1 base; bases with no gene match: 4. Germline V CDR1 and CDR2: SGHRS, YFSETQ. The CDR3 is 16 residues long. The variable domain in full, completed from reference TRBV5-1 and TRBJ2-5, reads KAGVTQTPRYLIKTRGQQVTLSCSPISGHRSVSWYQQTPGQGLQFLFEYFSETQRNKGNFPGRFSGRQFSNSRSEMNVSTLELGDSALYLCASSLYGTSGVETQYFGPGTRLLVL.

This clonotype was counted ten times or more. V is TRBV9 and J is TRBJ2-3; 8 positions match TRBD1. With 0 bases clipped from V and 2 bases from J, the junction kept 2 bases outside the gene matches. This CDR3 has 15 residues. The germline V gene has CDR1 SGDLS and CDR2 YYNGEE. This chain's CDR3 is CASSVGDRNTDTQYF. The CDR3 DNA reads TGTGCCAGCAGCGTAGGGGACAGGAACACAGATACGCAGTATTTT.

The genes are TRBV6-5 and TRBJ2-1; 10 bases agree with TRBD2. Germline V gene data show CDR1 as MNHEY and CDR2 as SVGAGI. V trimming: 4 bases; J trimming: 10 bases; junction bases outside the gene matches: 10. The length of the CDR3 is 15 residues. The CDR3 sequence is CASSSVAGGPGEQFF. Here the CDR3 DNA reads TGTGCCAGCAGTTCGGTAGCGGGAGGTCCTGGGGAGCAGTTCTTC.

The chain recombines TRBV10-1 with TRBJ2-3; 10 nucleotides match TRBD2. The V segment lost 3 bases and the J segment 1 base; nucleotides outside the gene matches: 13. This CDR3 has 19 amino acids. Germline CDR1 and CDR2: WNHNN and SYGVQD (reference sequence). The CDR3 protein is CASSEGGLAGEWGTDTQYF. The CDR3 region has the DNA TGCGCCAGCAGTGAAGGGGGGCTAGCGGGAGAGTGGGGCACAGATACGCAGTATTTT.

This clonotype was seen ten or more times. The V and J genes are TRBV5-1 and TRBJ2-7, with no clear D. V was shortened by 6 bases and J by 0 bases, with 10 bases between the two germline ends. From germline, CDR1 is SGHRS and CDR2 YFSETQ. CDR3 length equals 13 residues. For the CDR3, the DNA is TGCGCCAGCAAAGGCCCAAGCTCCTACGAGCAGTACTTC. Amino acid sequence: CASKGPSSYEQYF.

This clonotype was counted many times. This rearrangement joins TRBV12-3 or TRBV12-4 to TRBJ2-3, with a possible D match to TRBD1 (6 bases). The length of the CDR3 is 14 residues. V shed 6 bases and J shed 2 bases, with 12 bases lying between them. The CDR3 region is CASRWTDSTDTQYF. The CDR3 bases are TGTGCCAGCAGGTGGACAGATTCCACAGATACGCAGTATTTT.

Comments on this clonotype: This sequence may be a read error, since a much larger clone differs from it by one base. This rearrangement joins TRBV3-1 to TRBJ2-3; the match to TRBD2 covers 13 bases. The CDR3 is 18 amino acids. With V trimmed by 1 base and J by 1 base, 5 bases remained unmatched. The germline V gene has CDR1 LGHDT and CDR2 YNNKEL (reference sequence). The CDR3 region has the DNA TGTGCCAGCAGCCAAGGCCGACTAGCGGGAGGCTGCACAGATACGCAGTATTTT. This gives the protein CASSQGRLAGGCTDTQYF.

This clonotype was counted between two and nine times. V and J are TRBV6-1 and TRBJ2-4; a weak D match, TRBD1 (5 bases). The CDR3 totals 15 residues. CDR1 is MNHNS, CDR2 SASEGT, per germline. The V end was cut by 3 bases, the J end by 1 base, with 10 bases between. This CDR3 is CASSDAGWAKNIQYF. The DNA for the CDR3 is TGTGCCAGCAGTGACGCAGGGTGGGCCAAAAACATTCAGTACTTC.

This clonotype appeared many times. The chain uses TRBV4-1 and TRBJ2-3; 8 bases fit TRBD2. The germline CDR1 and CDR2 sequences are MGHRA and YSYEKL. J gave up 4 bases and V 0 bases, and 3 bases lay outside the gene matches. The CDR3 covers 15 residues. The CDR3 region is CASSQDWRGADTQYF. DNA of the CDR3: TGCGCCAGCAGCCAAGATTGGCGGGGGGCAGATACGCAGTATTTT.

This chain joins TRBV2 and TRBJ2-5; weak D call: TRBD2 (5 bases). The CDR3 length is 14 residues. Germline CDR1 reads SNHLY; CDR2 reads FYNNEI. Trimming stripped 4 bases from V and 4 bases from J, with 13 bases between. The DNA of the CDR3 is TGTGCCAGCAGTGCGATTTTAGGAGGAGAGACCCAGTACTTC. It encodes CASSAILGGETQYF.

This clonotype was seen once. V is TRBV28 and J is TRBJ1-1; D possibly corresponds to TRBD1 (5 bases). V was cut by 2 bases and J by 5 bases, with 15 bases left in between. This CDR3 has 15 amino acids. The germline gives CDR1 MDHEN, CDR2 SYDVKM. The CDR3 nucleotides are TGTGCCAGCAGTTTAGCCTGGGGGGGAGGGACTGAAGCTTTCTTT. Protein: CASSLAWGGGTEAFF.

CDR3 DNA sequence: TGCAGCGTTGTCGATGGCGGGGGACCCGGGACTAGTACCTACGAGCAGTACTTC. Its translation: CSVVDGGGPGTSTYEQYF. The V gene is TRBV29-1, the J gene TRBJ2-4; 8 bases are shared with TRBD2. Gene TRBJ2-7 matches the end of the DNA better, so the J call may be wrong. Germline V gene data show CDR1 as SQVTM and CDR2 as ANQGSEA. The CDR3 has 18 residues.